These 23 T cell receptor beta chains were sequenced from one sample in a study of PD-1 blockade in mismatch repair-deficient tumors. Method: immunoSEQ multiplex PCR; TCRdb's copy keeps in-frame clones and lacks some. The sample carries around 49,000 clones, approximately 80% recorded once. Sequencing was performed on PBMCs, taken before pembrolizumab treatment. Receptor source: an adult with mismatch repair-deficient cancer.

The genes are TRBV19 and TRBJ2-7, with 8 nucleotides matching TRBD1. The CDR3 length is 14 residues. Germline CDR1 is LNHDA and CDR2 is SQIVND (reference sequence). V lost 6 bases and J lost 6; bases outside the gene matches: 10. CDR3 sequence (DNA): TGTGCCAGTAGCTTGACAGGGGTGTTAGGCGAGCAGTACTTC. It translates to CASSLTGVLGEQYF.

By frequency in the sample, this clone is medium-sized. The rearrangement joins TRBV5-4 to TRBJ2-5; TRBD2 matches 10 bases. The V gene end was trimmed by 0 bases and the J gene end by 5 bases; junction bases not matched to a gene: 4. This CDR3 comprises 15 residues. In germline, CDR1 is SGHNT, CDR2 YYREEE (reference sequence). CDR3 in DNA: TGTGCCAGCAGCTTGGTTCTAGCGGGAGTTGAGACCCAGTACTTC. Amino acids: CASSLVLAGVETQYF.

This clone occurred a few times. V usage is TRBV7-8 and J usage is TRBJ1-3, with a tentative D call TRBD1 (5 bases). The CDR3 has 14 amino acids. Looked up from germline, CDR1 is SGHVS and CDR2 is FQNEAQ. The germline V and J ends were trimmed by 5 bases and 2 bases, with 10 bases remaining between them. The chain's CDR3 is CASSQRGAGNTIYF. The CDR3 nucleotides read TGTGCCAGCAGCCAACGAGGGGCTGGAAACACCATATATTTT.

There are a few counts of this clone. This chain connects TRBV2 to TRBJ2-1, with a tentative D call TRBD1 (6 bases). Germline V gene sequence: CDR1 SNHLY, CDR2 FYNNEI. There are 15 residues in the CDR3. Deletions cut 8 bases from V and 3 bases from J, with 17 bases between. This chain's CDR3 is CASGAGERGYNEQFF. CDR3 bases: TGTGCCAGCGGGGCAGGGGAAAGGGGCTACAATGAGCAGTTCTTC.

V is TRBV19 and J is TRBJ1-2; 9 bases align to TRBD1. The CDR3 length is 14 residues. The V gene's germline CDR1 is LNHDA and CDR2 SQIVND (reference sequence). V shed 5 bases and J 2 bases; nucleotides not matched to a gene: 3. Here the CDR3 reads CASSAGQGNYGYTF. In DNA form, the CDR3 reads TGTGCCAGTAGTGCAGGACAGGGGAACTATGGCTACACCTTC.

This chain joins TRBV10-3 and TRBJ2-2; D not resolved. The germline V gene has CDR1 ENHRY and CDR2 SYGVKD. Between the trimmed V and J ends, which lost 7 bases and 1 base, there was a span of 7 bases. The CDR3 runs to 13 residues. CDR3 nucleotides: TGTGCCATCAATTCAGGGAACACCGGGGAGCTGTTTTTT. It specifies CAINSGNTGELFF.

For this clone: Mismatch with germline at one junction end may stem from a read error. CDR3 region: CASRQGGSSEQYF. In DNA form, the CDR3 reads TGTGCCAGCAGACAAGGGGGGAGTAGCGAGCAGTACTTC. This chain connects TRBV14 to TRBJ2-7, with D possibly being TRBD1 or TRBD2 (6 bases each). Germline assignment: CDR1 SGHDN and CDR2 FVKESK. The CDR3 has 13 amino acids.

The rearrangement links TRBV13 to TRBJ1-1; D might be TRBD1 (5 bases). Trimming took 5 bases from V and 1 from J, leaving 11 bases between them. The CDR3 extends over 14 amino acids. The V gene's germline CDR1 is PRHDT and CDR2 FYEKMQ (reference sequence). The CDR3 nucleotides are TGTGCCAGCAGCCCGGGACTCAGGAACACTGAAGCTTTCTTT. It codes for CASSPGLRNTEAFF. The whole variable domain, filled in from reference TRBV13 and TRBJ1-1, reads AAGVIQSPRHLIKEKRETATLKCYPIPRHDTVYWYQQGPGQDPQFLISFYEKMQSDKGSIPDRFSAQQFSDYHSELNMSSLELGDSALYFCASSPGLRNTEAFFGQGTRLTVV.

This clone showed up just a few times. The chain links TRBV12-5 to TRBJ1-2, with 9 bases that match TRBD1. Germline loops: CDR1 LGHNT, CDR2 FRNRAP. V lost 3 bases and J lost 4; bases outside the gene matches: 9. This CDR3 region has 16 residues. The CDR3 spells CASGFRDRAIPYGYTF. The CDR3 bases are TGTGCTAGTGGTTTCCGGGACAGGGCAATCCCCTATGGCTACACCTTC.

V gene TRBV2 combines with J gene TRBJ2-2, with D perhaps matching TRBD1 or TRBD2 (5 bases each). There are 15 residues in the CDR3. Deletions cut 5 bases from V and 3 bases from J, with 13 bases between. The germline V gene has CDR1 SNHLY and CDR2 FYNNEI. The CDR3 region has the DNA TGTGCCAGCAGTACCGGGACGACAGACACCGGGGAGCTGTTTTTT. Protein: CASSTGTTDTGELFF.

The chain uses TRBV11-3 and TRBJ2-1, with 7 bases identical to TRBD2. Germline-derived CDR1 and CDR2 are SGHNT and YENEEA. With 5 bases clipped from V and 4 bases from J, the junction kept 14 bases outside the gene matches. This CDR3 has 17 amino acids. The CDR3 bases are TGTGCCAGCAGCCTAACTCGGATGGGGAGGGTTTACAATGAGCAGTTCTTC. This gives the protein CASSLTRMGRVYNEQFF.

As concerns this clone: The CDR3 does not end in the conserved phenylalanine or tryptophan, so this is likely a read error. It is unclear where the CDR3 begins or ends on the DNA, so no DNA is shown, and the CDR3 is as TCRdb lists it. Different DNA sequences within this sample yield the same CDR3. V and J are TRBV6-1 and TRBJ2-7. With termini counted, the CDR3 has 12 amino acids. CDR1 and CDR2 from the germline V gene are MNHNS and SASEGT. The CDR3 sequence is CASSESYGHLSS.

This clone occurred once. J is TRBJ1-2 and V is TRBV30; D call uncertain. CDR3 size: 15 residues. V shed 4 bases and J shed 6 bases, with 21 bases lying between them. Germline lookup yields CDR1 GTSNPN and CDR2 SVGIG (reference sequence). CDR3 coding DNA: TGTGCCTGGATTCATTCAGAGATAGGGCGAGATGGCTACACCTTC. As protein: CAWIHSEIGRDGYTF.

J is TRBJ2-7 and V is TRBV27; D is tentatively TRBD1 or TRBD2 (5 bases each). This CDR3 region has 14 residues. The V end lost 6 bases, the J end lost 2 bases, and 14 bases lay between the germline ends. CDR1 is MNHEY and CDR2 is SMNVEV in the germline V gene (reference sequence). CDR3: CASSERDGAYEQYF. The CDR3 DNA reads TGTGCCAGCAGCGAACGGGACGGTGCCTACGAGCAGTACTTC.

This chain connects TRBV7-2 to TRBJ2-7, with 9 bases that match TRBD1. This CDR3 region has 14 residues. The trim removed 8 bases at V and 1 base at J, leaving 6 bases unmatched. Germline V gene data show CDR1 as SGHTA and CDR2 as FQGNSA. In nucleotides, the CDR3 is TGTGCCAGCCTAAAGGACAGGGGATCCTACGAGCAGTACTTC. This sequence encodes CASLKDRGSYEQYF. The full variable domain, its missing parts supplied by reference TRBV7-2 and TRBJ2-7, is GAGVSQSPSNKVTEKGKDVELRCDPISGHTALYWYRQSLGQGLEFLIYFQGNSAPDKSGLPSDRFSAERTGGSVSTLTIQRTQQEDSAVYLCASLKDRGSYEQYFGPGTRLTVT.

In its sample, this clone was seen a few times. The chain is built from TRBV6-6 and TRBJ1-2; no reliable D call. Germline CDR1 and CDR2: MNHNY and SVGAGI (reference sequence). The CDR3 is made up of 12 amino acids. The V and J ends lost 6 bases and 10 bases respectively, with 15 bases between them. The CDR3 DNA is TGTGCCAGCAGCCTCGGTCTGGGTCCCTACACCTTC. It specifies CASSLGLGPYTF.

The chain links TRBV11-2 to TRBJ2-3; 9 bases are shared with TRBD1. CDR1 is SGHAT and CDR2 is FQNNGV in the germline V gene. V was pared by 5 bases and J by 3 bases, with 6 bases of the junction left unmatched. The CDR3 has 15 amino acids. CDR3 DNA sequence: TGTGCCAGCAGCCCGACAGGGGGGGGTACAGATACGCAGTATTTT. The encoded protein is CASSPTGGGTDTQYF.

In this sample, this clone turned up once. The V call is TRBV7-3, the J call TRBJ2-3; 7 bases map to TRBD2. The V gene's germline CDR1 is SGHTA and CDR2 FQGTGA. The CDR3 runs 16 residues. V dropped 5 bases and J dropped 1; count of bases not matched to a gene: 9. The CDR3: CASSPTASGGTDTQYF. CDR3 bases: TGTGCCAGCAGCCCTACTGCTAGCGGAGGCACAGATACGCAGTATTTT.

In the case of this clone: This sample includes further DNA sequences coding for the same CDR3. The J gene is TRBJ1-2, the V gene TRBV6-5; 11 positions match TRBD1. Germline CDR1 MNHEY, CDR2 SVGAGI. After removal of 0 bases from V and 4 bases from J, the junction contained 4 bases not matched to a gene. The CDR3 contains 16 residues. As DNA, the CDR3 is TGTGCCAGCAGTTACTCCCGGACAGGGGGCGGCTATGGCTACACCTTC. It codes for CASSYSRTGGGYGYTF.

The CDR3 here is CASSLEADRRGYTF. For the CDR3, the DNA is TGTGCCAGCAGCTTGGAAGCAGACAGGAGGGGCTACACCTTC. The rearrangement links TRBV5-4 to TRBJ1-2, with D possibly being TRBD1 (6 bases). The germline CDR1 and CDR2 sequences are SGHNT and YYREEE (reference sequence). V lost 0 bases to trimming and J lost 8 bases, with 14 bases between them. The CDR3 is made up of 14 amino acids.

The chain combines TRBV9 with TRBJ1-1; D possibly corresponds to TRBD1 (5 bases). Germline V lookup: CDR1 SGDLS, CDR2 YYNGEE. The CDR3 totals 13 residues. Trimming shortened V by 0 bases and J by 3 bases, and 6 bases separated the two germline ends. CDR3 residues: CASSVGTHTEAFF. DNA for the CDR3: TGTGCCAGCAGCGTAGGGACACACACTGAAGCTTTCTTT.

DNA for the CDR3: TGTGCCAGCTCTGAGGGGGGGGTAAGCGAGCAGTACTTC. It is translated as CASSEGGVSEQYF. The chain joins TRBV6-6 to TRBJ2-7, with D maybe TRBD2 (7 bases). Trimming stripped 8 bases from V and 6 bases from J, with 17 bases between. The CDR3 covers 13 residues. CDR1 MNHNY and CDR2 SVGAGI come from the germline V gene (reference sequence).

The chain combines TRBV19 with TRBJ2-1; 7 bases align to TRBD1. The CDR3 contains 13 residues. Germline-derived CDR1 and CDR2 are LNHDA and SQIVND (reference sequence). J lost 7 bases, V lost 8 bases, and 8 bases had no gene match. CDR3 bases: TGTGCCAGTGCCCCGGGACAGACAAATGAGCAGTTCTTC. Residues: CASAPGQTNEQFF. The variable domain in full, with the rest retrieved from reference TRBV19 and TRBJ2-1, is DGGITQSPKYLFRKEGQNVTLSCEQNLNHDAMYWYRQDPGQGLRLIYYSQIVNDFQKGDIAEGYSVSREKKESFPLTVTSAQKNPTAFYLCASAPGQTNEQFFGPGTRLTVL.